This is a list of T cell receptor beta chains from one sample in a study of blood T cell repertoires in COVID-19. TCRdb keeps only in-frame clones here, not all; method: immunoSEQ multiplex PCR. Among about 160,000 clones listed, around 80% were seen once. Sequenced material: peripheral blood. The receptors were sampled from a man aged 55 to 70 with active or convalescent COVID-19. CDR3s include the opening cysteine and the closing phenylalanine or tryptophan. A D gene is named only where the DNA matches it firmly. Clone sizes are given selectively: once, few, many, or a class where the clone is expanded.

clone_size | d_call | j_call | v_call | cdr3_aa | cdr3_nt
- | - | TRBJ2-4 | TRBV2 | CASSGTNSLAKNIQYF | TGTGCCAGCAGTGGGACAAACAGCCTAGCCAAAAACATTCAGTACTTC
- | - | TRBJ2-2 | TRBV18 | CASSPEATGELFF | TGTGCCAGCTCACCAGAGGCCACCGGGGAGCTGTTTTTT
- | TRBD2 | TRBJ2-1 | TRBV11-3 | CASSDRGLAGYNEQFF | TGTGCCAGCAGCGACAGGGGACTAGCGGGCTACAATGAGCAGTTCTTC
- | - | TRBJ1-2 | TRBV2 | CASREQGLNYGYTF | TGTGCCAGCAGGGAACAGGGCCTGAACTATGGCTACACCTTC
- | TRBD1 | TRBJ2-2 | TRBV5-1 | CASSLDGQGGAGELFF | TGCGCCAGCAGCTTGGATGGACAGGGGGGCGCCGGGGAGCTGTTTTTT
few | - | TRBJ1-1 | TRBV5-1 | CASSLEDSNTEAFF | TGCGCCAGCAGCTTGGAAGACTCGAACACTGAAGCTTTCTTT
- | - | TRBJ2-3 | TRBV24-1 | CATSDRGGGSFDTQYF | TGTGCCACCAGTGACAGGGGTGGTGGGAGTTTCGATACGCAGTATTTT
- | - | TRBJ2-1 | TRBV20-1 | CSASGASREQFF | TGCAGTGCTAGTGGGGCTAGCCGTGAGCAGTTCTTC
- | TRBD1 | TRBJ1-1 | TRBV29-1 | CSASRGSATEAFF | TGCAGCGCTTCCAGGGGGAGCGCTACTGAAGCTTTCTTT
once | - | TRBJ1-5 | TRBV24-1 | CATTRGPQHF | TGTGCCACCACCAGGGGACCCCAGCATTTT
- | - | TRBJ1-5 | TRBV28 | CASTLGQGAQPQHF | TGTGCCAGCACCCTGGGGCAGGGTGCTCAGCCCCAGCATTTT
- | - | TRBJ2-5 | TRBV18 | CASSPLAQETQYF | TGTGCCAGCTCACCACTAGCCCAAGAGACCCAGTACTTC
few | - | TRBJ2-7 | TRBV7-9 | CASSPSRLVLYF | TGTGCCAGCAGCCCGTCAAGGCTAGTTCTGTACTTC
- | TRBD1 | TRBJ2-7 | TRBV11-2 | CASSPLGTGVGQYF | TGTGCCAGCAGCCCCCTGGGGACAGGGGTGGGGCAGTACTTC
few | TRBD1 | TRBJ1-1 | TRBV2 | CASSPGQGRNTEAFF | TGTGCCAGCAGTCCAGGACAGGGGAGGAACACTGAAGCTTTCTTT
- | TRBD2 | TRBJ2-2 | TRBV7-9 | CASSPGVGLAGGNTGELFF | TGTGCCAGCAGCCCTGGCGTCGGACTAGCGGGGGGAAACACCGGGGAGCTGTTTTTT
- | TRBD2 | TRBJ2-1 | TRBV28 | CASGTSDNEQFF | TGTGCCAGCGGAACTAGCGACAATGAGCAGTTCTTC
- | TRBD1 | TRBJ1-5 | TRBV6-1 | CASSEEQGASNQPQHF | TGTGCCAGCAGTGAAGAACAGGGGGCTAGCAATCAGCCCCAGCATTTT
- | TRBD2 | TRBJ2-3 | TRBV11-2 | CASSRAGRAGGSDTQYF | TGTGCCAGCAGCCGCGCAGGGAGAGCGGGGGGGTCAGATACGCAGTATTTT
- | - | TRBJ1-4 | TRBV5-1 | CASKDGQNEKLFF | TGCGCCAGCAAGGACGGACAAAATGAAAAACTGTTTTTT
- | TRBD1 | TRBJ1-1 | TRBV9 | CASSVGQGVGWEAFF | TGTGCCAGCAGCGTTGGACAGGGGGTCGGCTGGGAAGCTTTCTTT
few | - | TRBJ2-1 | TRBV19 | CASTPGVLDSYNEQFF | TGTGCCAGTACCCCGGGTGTCTTGGACTCCTACAATGAGCAGTTCTTC
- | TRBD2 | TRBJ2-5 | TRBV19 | CASRSGTYGGETQYF | TGTGCCAGCAGAAGCGGGACTTACGGGGGAGAGACCCAGTACTTC
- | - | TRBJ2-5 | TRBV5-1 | CASSLGRTQETQYF | TGCGCCAGCAGCTTGGGGAGGACCCAAGAGACCCAGTACTTC
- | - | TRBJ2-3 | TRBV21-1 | CASSKGAKTSGRSTDTQYF | TGTGCCAGCAGCAAAGGGGCGAAAACTAGCGGCAGGAGCACAGATACGCAGTATTTT
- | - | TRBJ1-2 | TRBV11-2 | CASRLTGRYGYTF | TGTGCCAGCAGGTTGACAGGACGCTATGGCTACACCTTC